Listed here are 25 T cell receptor beta chains from one sample, sequenced in a study of graft-versus-host responses after intestinal transplantation. Grafts had their tissue processed, releasing intraepithelial and lamina propria lymphocytes. Data came from immunoSEQ multiplex PCR; TCRdb stores just in-frame clones and leaves some out. The sample lists 29,000 or so clones; around four fifths were seen once. Sequencing used ileum tissue, obtained 98 days after intestinal transplantation. Receptors were obtained from a human patient who received an intestinal transplant, so some T cells may come from the graft donor.

This chain connects TRBV6-1 to TRBJ2-7, with TRBD1 matching 8 bases. V trimming: 6 bases; J trimming: 3 bases; junction bases outside the gene matches: 7. Germline CDR1 and CDR2: MNHNS and SASEGT. CDR3 length equals 14 residues. CDR3 DNA sequence: TGTGCCAGCAGGGACAGGGAGCACCTCTACGAGCAGTACTTC. This encodes CASRDREHLYEQYF.

V usage is TRBV27 and J usage is TRBJ1-5; D is unresolved. The V gene's germline CDR1 is MNHEY and CDR2 SMNVEV (reference sequence). The CDR3 length is 12 residues. V was cut by 8 bases and J by 0 bases, with 5 bases left in between. The DNA of the CDR3 is TGTGCCAGCGGTGATAGCAATCAGCCCCAGCATTTT. It translates to CASGDSNQPQHF.

The J gene is TRBJ2-2, the V gene TRBV29-1; 8 positions agree with TRBD1. CDR3 size: 14 residues. The ends lost 6 bases at V and 5 bases at J; junction bases unmatched: 8. Germline V gene sequence: CDR1 SQVTM, CDR2 ANQGSEA. The CDR3 coding sequence is TGCAGCGTAGGAGGACAGGGTAGGACCGGGGAGCTGTTTTTT. This translates into CSVGGQGRTGELFF.

The rearrangement uses TRBV6-4 and TRBJ1-2; possibly TRBD1 for D (6 bases). The V gene lost 7 bases and the J gene lost 4 bases, with 16 bases spanning the gap. Germline-derived CDR1 and CDR2 are MRHNA and SNTAGT. The CDR3 is made up of 14 amino acids. DNA of the CDR3: TGTGCCAGCAATCCTCCAGGGGAACTCTATGGCTACACCTTC. This sequence encodes CASNPPGELYGYTF.

The V call is TRBV4-1, the J call TRBJ1-1; D is unresolved. This CDR3 comprises 13 residues. V lost 3 bases and J 5 bases, leaving 10 bases between the germline ends. Germline lookup yields CDR1 MGHRA and CDR2 YSYEKL. The CDR3 coding sequence is TGCGCCAGCAGCCACCTAAAGGGAACTGAAGCTTTCTTT. It translates to CASSHLKGTEAFF.

This clone was detected only once. The gene calls are TRBV6-1 and TRBJ2-7; no firm D call. Germline CDR1 reads MNHNS; CDR2 reads SASEGT. The CDR3 length is 12 residues. V was clipped by 2 bases and J by 3 bases, with 5 bases between them. CDR3 in amino acids: CASSEPYYEQYF. CDR3 nucleotides: TGTGCCAGCAGTGAACCCTACTACGAGCAGTACTTC.

The rearrangement uses TRBV7-2 and TRBJ1-2; 7 positions match TRBD1. Germline assignment: CDR1 SGHTA and CDR2 FQGNSA. This CDR3 spans 13 amino acids. V was clipped by 5 bases and J by 4 bases; unmatched bases: 4. The CDR3, as DNA: TGTGCCAGCAGCATTTACAGGGGCTATGGCTACACCTTC. This translates into CASSIYRGYGYTF.

V usage is TRBV7-2 and J usage is TRBJ1-3, with D perhaps TRBD1 (6 bases). Trimming took 2 bases from V and 4 from J, leaving 15 bases between them. Germline values: CDR1 SGHTA, CDR2 FQGNSA. This CDR3 comprises 16 residues. CDR3 DNA sequence: TGTGCCAGCAGCTTAAACCCAGGGGCGCCGGGAAACACCATATATTTT. Protein sequence: CASSLNPGAPGNTIYF. Together with reference TRBV7-2 and TRBJ1-3, the CDR3 gives the full variable domain: GAGVSQSPSNKVTEKGKDVELRCDPISGHTALYWYRQSLGQGLEFLIYFQGNSAPDKSGLPSDRFSAERTGGSVSTLTIQRTQQEDSAVYLCASSLNPGAPGNTIYFGEGSWLTVV.

J is TRBJ1-6 and V is TRBV19, with D unclear. V was pared by 4 bases and J by 0 bases, with 13 bases between. CDR3 length equals 17 residues. Germline V lookup: CDR1 LNHDA, CDR2 SQIVND (reference sequence). CDR3 sequence (DNA): TGTGCCAGTAGTAGGGTAATCCTCCTCTCCTATAATTCACCCCTCCACTTT. It codes for CASSRVILLSYNSPLHF.

The CDR3 nucleotides read TGTGCCAGCAGGACAGGGTTTCGCGGAACAGATACGCAGTATTTT. Protein product: CASRTGFRGTDTQYF. The chain has TRBV2 and TRBJ2-3, with TRBD1 identical over 7 bases. V shed 6 bases, J shed 3 bases, and the junction held 9 bases outside the gene matches. Looked up from germline, CDR1 is SNHLY and CDR2 is FYNNEI. This CDR3 region has 15 residues.

V is TRBV5-4 and J is TRBJ2-7; 7 bases map to TRBD1. The CDR3 runs 15 residues. V shed 3 bases, J shed 2 bases, and the junction held 8 bases outside the gene matches. Germline V lookup: CDR1 SGHNT, CDR2 YYREEE (reference sequence). As DNA, the CDR3 is TGTGCCAGCAGCTCGGCGGACAGGACGACCTACGAGCAGTACTTC. Its protein product is CASSSADRTTYEQYF. Looking up the rest from reference TRBV5-4 and TRBJ2-7 gives the full variable domain: ETGVTQSPTHLIKTRGQQVTLRCSSQSGHNTVSWYQQALGQGPQFIFQYYREEENGRGNFPPRFSGLQFPNYSSELNVNALELDDSALYLCASSSADRTTYEQYFGPGTRLTVT.

This chain links TRBV7-2 with TRBJ2-3, with 11 bases identical to TRBD2. The germline gives CDR1 SGHTA, CDR2 FQGNSA. There are 16 residues in the CDR3. The J segment lost 1 base and the V segment lost 5 bases, leaving 5 bases of the junction unmatched. CDR3 amino acids: CASSPRLAGRTDTQYF. CDR3 nucleotide sequence: TGTGCCAGCAGCCCCCGACTAGCGGGGCGCACAGATACGCAGTATTTT.

The chain combines TRBV7-3 with TRBJ2-1; TRBD2 matches 7 bases. This CDR3 region has 17 residues. Germline V gene sequence: CDR1 SGHTA, CDR2 FQGTGA. The V and J ends lost 5 bases and 3 bases, in that order; junction bases with no gene match: 13. CDR3 region: CASSPLGGEASYNEQFF. The CDR3 coding sequence is TGTGCCAGCAGCCCCCTTGGGGGGGAGGCTAGCTACAATGAGCAGTTCTTC.

The chain recombines TRBV7-8 with TRBJ2-6; possibly TRBD1 for D (6 bases). This CDR3 has 17 residues. CDR1 is SGHVS, CDR2 FQNEAQ, per germline. Trimming stripped 2 bases from V and 0 bases from J, with 11 bases between. In DNA, the CDR3 is TGTGCCAGCAGCTTACGGCAGGGGAGCTCTGGGGCCAACGTCCTGACTTTC. Protein product: CASSLRQGSSGANVLTF. Combining the CDR3 with reference TRBV7-8 and TRBJ2-6 gives the whole variable domain GAGVSQSPRYKVAKRGQDVALRCDPISGHVSLFWYQQALGQGPEFLTYFQNEAQLDKSGLPSDRFFAERPEGSVSTLKIQRTQQEDSAVYLCASSLRQGSSGANVLTFGAGSRLTVL.

This clone has more than one count but fewer than ten. V usage is TRBV4-1 and J usage is TRBJ1-2; 7 bases align to TRBD1. The germline V gene has CDR1 MGHRA and CDR2 YSYEKL. The CDR3 runs to 13 residues. Germline trimming cut 4 bases from V and 8 bases from J; bases unmatched to any gene: 7. Written as DNA, the CDR3 is TGCGCCAGCAGCCCCTTAGGGGGCTTAGGCTACACCTTC. Protein product: CASSPLGGLGYTF.

This clone showed up just a few times. This chain links TRBV28 with TRBJ2-3; 7 positions match TRBD2. Germline V gene data show CDR1 as MDHEN and CDR2 as SYDVKM. The CDR3 sequence is 16 residues long. V dropped 6 bases and J dropped 3; count of bases not matched to a gene: 12. Here the CDR3 DNA reads TGTGCCAGCAGGGACTTCATAGGCGGGGGAACAGATACGCAGTATTTT. Protein: CASRDFIGGGTDTQYF.

This chain joins TRBV7-3 and TRBJ1-5, with D perhaps TRBD1 (6 bases). This CDR3 spans 16 amino acids. The V gene's germline CDR1 is SGHTA and CDR2 FQGTGA. V shed 3 bases and J shed 0 bases, with 12 bases lying between them. CDR3 nucleotide sequence: TGTGCCAGCAGCTTGAACAGGGTTTCTAGCAATCAGCCCCAGCATTTT. Residues: CASSLNRVSSNQPQHF.

V is TRBV28 and J is TRBJ1-1, with 10 bases identical to TRBD1. The germline gives CDR1 MDHEN, CDR2 SYDVKM. The CDR3 is made up of 13 amino acids. J gave up 7 bases and V 5 bases, and 4 bases lay outside the gene matches. The chain's CDR3 is CASSDRGQIEAFF. The CDR3 nucleotides read TGTGCCAGCAGTGACAGGGGGCAAATTGAAGCTTTCTTT.

The genes are TRBV28 and TRBJ1-2; 7 bases agree with TRBD1. Germline CDR1 and CDR2: MDHEN and SYDVKM. J lost 0 bases, V lost 7 bases, and 11 bases had no gene match. This CDR3 has 16 amino acids. DNA for the CDR3: TGTGCCAGCACCGCTTCACAGGGGCCCTCTAACTATGGCTACACCTTC. It yields the protein CASTASQGPSNYGYTF.

The chain employs TRBV7-9 and TRBJ2-1; no firm D call. The CDR3 extends over 13 amino acids. Trimming stripped 1 base from V and 4 bases from J, with 5 bases between. The V gene's germline CDR1 is SEHNR and CDR2 FQNEAQ (reference sequence). As DNA, the CDR3 is TGTGCCAGCAGCTTAGTCCCTTACAATGAGCAGTTCTTC. This encodes CASSLVPYNEQFF.

Regarding this clone: Other nucleotide sequences in the sample specify the same CDR3. The rearrangement uses TRBV6-5 and TRBJ2-1; D possibly matches TRBD1 or TRBD2 (5 bases each). Germline loops: CDR1 MNHEY, CDR2 SVGAGI. Deletions cut 6 bases from V and 5 bases from J, with 17 bases between. This CDR3 region has 15 residues. DNA of the CDR3: TGTGCCAGCAGCCCCTCTGGGGGTCCGAACAATGAGCAGTTCTTC. It translates to CASSPSGGPNNEQFF.

Here the CDR3 reads CASRDRGTDTQYF. CDR3 nucleotides: TGTGCCAGCCGGGACAGGGGCACAGATACGCAGTATTTT. The chain is built from TRBV5-6 and TRBJ2-3; 9 nucleotides match TRBD1. CDR3 size: 13 residues. In germline, CDR1 is SGHDT, CDR2 YYEEEE. With V trimmed by 7 bases and J by 1 base, 1 base remained unmatched.

The chain has TRBV11-2 and TRBJ1-1; TRBD1 might be the D (6 bases). The germline V gene has CDR1 SGHAT and CDR2 FQNNGV. The CDR3 contains 13 residues. V was clipped by 2 bases and J by 4 bases, with 8 bases between them. The CDR3 bases are TGTGCCAGCAGCTTAAGGGGGGGCACTGAAGCTTTCTTT. The encoded protein is CASSLRGGTEAFF.

The CDR3 loop reads CASSFTGELFF. The CDR3 nucleotides read TGCGCCAGCAGTTTTACCGGGGAGCTGTTTTTT. The rearrangement links TRBV5-1 to TRBJ2-2; D not resolved. Germline CDR1 SGHRS, CDR2 YFSETQ. Trimming stripped 5 bases from V and 5 bases from J, with 4 bases between. The CDR3 loop spans 11 amino acids.

The V gene is TRBV11-2, the J gene TRBJ2-2; no clear D. CDR3 length: 14 amino acids. In germline, CDR1 is SGHAT, CDR2 FQNNGV. Trimming removed 1 base from V and 6 bases from J, with 9 bases in between. CDR3 DNA sequence: TGTGCCAGCAGCTTAGTCACCGCTCCCGGGGAGCTGTTTTTT. Its protein product is CASSLVTAPGELFF. The full variable domain, rest sourced from reference TRBV11-2 and TRBJ2-2, is EAGVAQSPRYKIIEKRQSVAFWCNPISGHATLYWYQQILGQGPKLLIQFQNNGVVDDSQLPKDRFSAERLKGVDSTLKIQPAKLEDSAVYLCASSLVTAPGELFFGEGSRLTVL.